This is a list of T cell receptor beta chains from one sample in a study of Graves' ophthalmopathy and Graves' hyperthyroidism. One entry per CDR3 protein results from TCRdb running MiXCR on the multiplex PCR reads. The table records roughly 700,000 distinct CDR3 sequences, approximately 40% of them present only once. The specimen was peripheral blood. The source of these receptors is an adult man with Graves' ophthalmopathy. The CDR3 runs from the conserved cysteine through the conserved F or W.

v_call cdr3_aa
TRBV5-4 CASSPRGASYGYTF
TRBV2 CASSSGQSSNQPQHF
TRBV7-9 CASSFPREEANYGYTF
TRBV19 CASSIRMQGQGQPQHF
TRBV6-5 CASNWGGWNTEAFF
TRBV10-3 CAISSGTPYSNQPQHF
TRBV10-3 CAISDGEGAGYTF
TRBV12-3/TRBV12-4 CASTTGLAGLEQYF
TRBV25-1 CASTSSGGEGTGELFF
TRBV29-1 CSAGDGIYEQYF
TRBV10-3 CASSFGHSNEQYF
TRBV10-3 CAISESPAYGEKLFF
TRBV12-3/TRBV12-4 CASSPYTDEQYF
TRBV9 CASSPRAVTEDYGYTF
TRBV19 CASSSQVVAVEGYTF
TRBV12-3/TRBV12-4 CASSYRTGGTEAFF
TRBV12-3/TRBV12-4 CASSSPPEAFF
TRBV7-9 CASSSDISGEKLFF
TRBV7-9 CASSLAREVDEAFF
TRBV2 CASSPEGRRGHYGYTF
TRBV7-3 CASRLGTEASGANVLTF
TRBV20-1 CSAEQGAGYTF
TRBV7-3 CASSSTGGGLYNEQFF
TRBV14 CASSEDWGSLEKLFF
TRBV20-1 CSALGDRTLLNTEAFF
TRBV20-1 CSASAGQGPRDYERYF
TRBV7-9 CASSTLPTERSYEQYF
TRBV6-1 CASLGTSGVVTGELLF
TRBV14 CTSSQDNAGLGANVPTF
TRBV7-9 CASSPEHGNTIYF
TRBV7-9 CASSDTPWDRTGANVLTF
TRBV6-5 CASSARGSGNTIYF
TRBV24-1 CATSRTGEQETQHF
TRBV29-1 CSAGLSNEQYF
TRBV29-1 CSAPSKGGRGYTF
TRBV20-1 CSARDMAVGTQYF
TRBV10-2 CASSELDTTYEQYF
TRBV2 CASSLRRGSREQYF
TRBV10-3 CAISESGKQETQHF
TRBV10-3 CASSYRRQGTYGYTF
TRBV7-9 CASSTDRQGSGANVLTF
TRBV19 CASTLSNQPQHF
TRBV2 CASSKRDSSNQPQHF
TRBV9 CASSTTGRGGDSPLHF
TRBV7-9 CASSQRDRDKRNEQYF
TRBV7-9 CASSPGQGGTGELFF
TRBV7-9 CASSLTVGLTGELFF
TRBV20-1 CSAAGSNQPQHF
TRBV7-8 CASSLAPTGAGEKLFF
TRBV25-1 CASSETGQPKRQPQHF
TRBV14 CASSLGGETYEQYF
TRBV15 CATSSGDRRHGYTF
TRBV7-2 CASSLLVFGETQYF
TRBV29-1 CSVEGLRSLSSYEQYF
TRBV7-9 CASSAGQWTEAFF
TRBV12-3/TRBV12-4 CASSSTSGRNRELFF
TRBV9 CASSPNIGDRGHEQYF